The clone carrying this TCR beta chain was seen more than once but under ten times. Its target is unknown. TCR alpha and beta CDR3 regions were amplified from RNA using iRepertoire nested multiplex PCR. Tissue mRNA or PBMC total RNA, about 90-450 ng, went into one-step reverse transcription and amplification. TCRdb re-analysed the multiplex PCR reads in MiXCR, keeping a single row per CDR3 protein. The sample holds around 130,000 distinct CDR3 sequences, around 25% seen once. This specimen comes from a study of glioma-infiltrating T cells. Notes on the study in general: Non-neoplastic patients had below-expected tissue-blood divergence, while all gliomas exceeded expectation. Very few CDR3 sequences were shared between tissue and blood.

V lost 7 bases and J 1 base, leaving 10 bases between the germline ends. CDR1 is KGHSH and CDR2 is LQKENI in the germline V gene. This CDR3 has 13 amino acids. The sequenced material came from glioma tissue, nonneoplastic brain tissue, or PBMCs (not recorded which). This chain connects TRBV18 to TRBJ1-1; D remains unclear. This receptor was identified in a human donor with low-grade glioma or glioblastoma, undergoing nonglioma brain surgery, or in good health (not recorded which). In DNA, the CDR3 is TGTGCCAGCTTCCCTACCGCGAACACTGAAGCTTTCTTT. Its translation: CASFPTANTEAFF.